This T cell receptor beta chain stems from a study of T-cell memory formation after mild COVID-19. Points from the study as a whole: Contracting CD4+ clones lay largely in CM and EM, with CD8+ ones residing in EMRA. Day 15 to 85 contractors were CD4/CD8 balanced; later expanders leaned CD4+. The appearance of some responding clones in pre-infection memory suggested that cross-reactive memory joined.

TCR alpha and TCR beta cDNA libraries with sample barcodes and UMIs came from 5'RACE using constant-segment primers. TCRdb called the 5' RACE reads again in MiXCR, with one record for every CDR3 protein. The table includes hundreds of thousands of distinct CDR3 sequences, roughly a fifth detected once. With respect to this clonotype: Its antigen is undetermined.

CDR1 is GTSNPN and CDR2 is SVGIG in the germline V gene (reference sequence). Trimming removed 4 bases from V and 4 bases from J; junction bases left unmatched: 8. This CDR3 contains 15 residues. The origin of this receptor is an adult woman who had mild COVID-19 (a few samples of this study predate the infection). Cell type and time point are not known. Material for sequencing was PBMCs or a T cell subset sorted from them (not recorded which). The rearrangement joins TRBV30 to TRBJ2-3, with TRBD1 matching over 10 bases. Written as DNA, the CDR3 is TGTGCCTGGAATTCCTGGGACAGGGGCTCAGATACGCAGTATTTT. It translates to CAWNSWDRGSDTQYF.